Described below is a single TCR beta chain sequence and its context. Per the original methods: By means of reference gene primer amplification, nucleated cell counts were estimated. Assay: immunoSEQ multiplex PCR; the TCRdb copy retains only in-frame clones and omits some. V, J and clone size are those of that table, while D and trimming were read from the DNA. The sample includes 220,000 or so clones, approximately 85% of them seen just once. V lost 4 bases to trimming and J lost 2 bases, with 10 bases between them. There are 14 residues in the CDR3. Germline lookup yields CDR1 LNHDA and CDR2 SQIVND (reference sequence). The data were obtained in a study of blood T cell repertoires in COVID-19. Study-level information: Sample material is recorded as cDNA or gDNA derived from T cells, B-cell-depleted T cells, or PBMCs.

The receptor was isolated from a woman aged 80 or over with COVID-19, enrolled during active disease. What was sequenced was peripheral blood. The gene calls are TRBV19 and TRBJ2-3, with a weak D call TRBD1 (6 bases). The CDR3 region is CASSRQVSTDTQYF. In DNA, the CDR3 is TGTGCCAGTAGTAGACAGGTATCCACAGATACGCAGTATTTT. Looking up the rest from reference TRBV19 and TRBJ2-3 gives the full variable domain: DGGITQSPKYLFRKEGQNVTLSCEQNLNHDAMYWYRQDPGQGLRLIYYSQIVNDFQKGDIAEGYSVSREKKESFPLTVTSAQKNPTAFYLCASSRQVSTDTQYFGPGTRLTVL.